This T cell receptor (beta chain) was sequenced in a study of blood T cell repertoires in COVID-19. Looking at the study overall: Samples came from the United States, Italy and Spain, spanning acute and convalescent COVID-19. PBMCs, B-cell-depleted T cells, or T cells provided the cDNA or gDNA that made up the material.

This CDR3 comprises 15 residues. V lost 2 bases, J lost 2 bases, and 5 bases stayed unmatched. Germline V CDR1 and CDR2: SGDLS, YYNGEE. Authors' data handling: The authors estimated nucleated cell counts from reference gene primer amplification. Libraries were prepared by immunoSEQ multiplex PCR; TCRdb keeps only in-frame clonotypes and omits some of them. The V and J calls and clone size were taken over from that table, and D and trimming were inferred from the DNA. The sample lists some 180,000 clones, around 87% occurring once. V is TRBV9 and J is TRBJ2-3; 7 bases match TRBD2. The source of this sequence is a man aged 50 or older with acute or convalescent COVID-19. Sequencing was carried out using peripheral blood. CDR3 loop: CASSVRDYLTDTQYF. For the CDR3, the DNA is TGTGCCAGCAGCGTCCGGGACTATCTCACAGATACGCAGTATTTT.